Listed below are T cell receptor beta chains from one sample, sequenced in a study of blood T cell repertoires in COVID-19. This table comes from immunoSEQ multiplex PCR, and its TCRdb copy is limited to in-frame clones, with some not included. The data show roughly 130,000 clones, around nine tenths seen once. Specimen: peripheral blood. These receptor sequences come from a man aged 55 to 69 with COVID-19, enrolled during active disease. Both conserved end residues are part of each CDR3. A D gene is named only where the DNA matches it firmly. Not every row has a clone size; where given, it reads once, few, many or a size class.

j_call,clone_size,v_call,d_call,cdr3_nt,cdr3_aa
TRBJ2-3,once,TRBV29-1,TRBD1,TGCAGCGTTGAAGATGTGTTGGGACAGCTCAGCACAGATACGCAGTATTTT,CSVEDVLGQLSTDTQYF
TRBJ1-4,-,TRBV25-1,TRBD1,TGTGCCAGCCAGGGACAGGCCGATCCAGCTGAAAAACTGTTTTTT,CASQGQADPAEKLFF
TRBJ1-1,-,TRBV19,-,TGTGCCAGTAGTATACGACAGCCAATGAACACTGAAGCTTTCTTT,CASSIRQPMNTEAFF
TRBJ2-7,few,TRBV29-1,-,TGCAGCGTTGGAGGGTTATCCTACGAGCAGTACTTC,CSVGGLSYEQYF
TRBJ2-3,-,TRBV11-1,-,TGTGCCAGCAGCTTAGTGGGCAGGGCAATAGATACGCAGTATTTT,CASSLVGRAIDTQYF
TRBJ2-7,once,TRBV7-2,TRBD2,TGTGCCAGCAGCTTCGAGGGAGGGTACTACGAGCAGTACTTC,CASSFEGGYYEQYF
TRBJ2-1,-,TRBV5-8,-,TGTGCCAGCAGCTGGACAGACGGGACGTCCTACAATGAGCAGTTCTTC,CASSWTDGTSYNEQFF
TRBJ2-3,once,TRBV15,-,TGTGCCACCACCAGGGGTCCTAGCGGTACTCAGGATACGCAGTATTTT,CATTRGPSGTQDTQYF
TRBJ2-2,once,TRBV19,-,TGTGCCAGTAGTCCAGGATCGAACACCGGGGAGCTGTTTTTT,CASSPGSNTGELFF
TRBJ2-7,-,TRBV5-1,-,TGCGCCAGCAGACTCCCCCGGAGACCCCTCGAGCAGTACTTC,CASRLPRRPLEQYF
TRBJ2-7,few,TRBV7-8,TRBD2,TGTGCCAGCAGCTTAGCTGGGACTAAATCCTACGAGCAGTACTTC,CASSLAGTKSYEQYF
TRBJ2-5,-,TRBV13,-,TGTGCCAGCAGCGCCAGACAGGAGCGGACAAAGACCCAGTACTTC,CASSARQERTKTQYF
TRBJ1-4,-,TRBV4-1,-,TGCGCCAGCAGCCAAGAGAAGGGACGGGGGGACATTAATGAAAAACTGTTTTTT,CASSQEKGRGDINEKLFF
TRBJ1-5,-,TRBV28,-,TGTGCCAGCAGTTTAATTGACTATTATAGCAATCAGCCCCAGCATTTT,CASSLIDYYSNQPQHF
TRBJ2-1,-,TRBV4-3,TRBD2,TGCGCCAGCAGCCAAGCTAGCGGGAGCCCCCTTGGTGAGCAGTTCTTC,CASSQASGSPLGEQFF
TRBJ2-5,-,TRBV5-8,TRBD2,TGTGCCAGCAGCTTAGAGGTAGCGGGAGTGAAGGGAGAGACCCAGTACTTC,CASSLEVAGVKGETQYF
TRBJ1-3,-,TRBV4-2,-,TGTGCCAGCAGCCAATCAGAGGCCTCCTCTGGAAACACCATATATTTT,CASSQSEASSGNTIYF
TRBJ2-7,-,TRBV24-1,-,TGTGCCACCAGTGATCAGGGGGGAAGGCACTACGAGCAGTACTTC,CATSDQGGRHYEQYF
TRBJ2-2,-,TRBV19,-,TGTGCCAGTAGTATGTCCGGAGTTCTGAACACCGGGGAGCTGTTTTTT,CASSMSGVLNTGELFF
TRBJ2-7,-,TRBV24-1,TRBD1,TGTGCCACCGCAGAACCGGGACAGGGAATCTACGAGCAGTACTTC,CATAEPGQGIYEQYF
TRBJ1-1,-,TRBV5-1,TRBD1,TGCGCCAGTGGGCGGGACAGCACTCTTACTGAAGCTTTCTTT,CASGRDSTLTEAFF
TRBJ2-1,-,TRBV7-2,TRBD1,TGTGCCAGCAGCTTAACAGGGGGCGGTTTCGATGAGCAGTTCTTC,CASSLTGGGFDEQFF
TRBJ2-7,-,TRBV6-5,TRBD1,TGTGCCAGCAATTTCGGACAGGTTATCACCTACGAGCAGTACTTC,CASNFGQVITYEQYF
TRBJ1-1,once,TRBV3-1/TRBV3-2,-,TGTGCCAGCAGCCAAGCACCCTTGACAGATAACACTGAAGCTTTCTTT,CASSQAPLTDNTEAFF
TRBJ1-5,once,TRBV18,TRBD1,TGTGCCAGCTCACGGGACAGGGGTAATCAGCCCCAGCATTTT,CASSRDRGNQPQHF
TRBJ2-2,-,TRBV14,-,TGTGCCAGCAGTCACAGTGGCGGGGAGCTGTTTTTT,CASSHSGGELFF
TRBJ1-2,-,TRBV28,-,TGTGCCAGCAGGCGGACATTCGATGGCTACACCTTC,CASRRTFDGYTF
TRBJ2-3,-,TRBV10-3,TRBD2,TGTGCCATCAAAGCGGGAGAGGATACGCAGTATTTT,CAIKAGEDTQYF
TRBJ2-1,-,TRBV4-2,-,TGTGCCAGCAGCCAATCGGGTTGGGAGGCCTACAATGAGCAGTTCTTC,CASSQSGWEAYNEQFF
TRBJ2-1,-,TRBV4-2,TRBD2,TGTGCCAGCAGCCAAGAAACGGGAGGGCCTTACAATGAGCAGTTCTTC,CASSQETGGPYNEQFF
TRBJ2-3,-,TRBV7-8,TRBD2,TGTGCCAGCAGCTTAGCGGGAGGGCCCTCAGATACGCAGTATTTT,CASSLAGGPSDTQYF
TRBJ1-1,-,TRBV10-3,-,TGTGCCATCAGTGAGTCCGTGGGGGCGATCGGTGAAGCTTTCTTT,CAISESVGAIGEAFF
TRBJ2-5,-,TRBV30,-,TGTGCCTGGAGTCGTAGCGGACAAGAGACCCAGTACTTC,CAWSRSGQETQYF
TRBJ2-5,-,TRBV11-2,TRBD2,TGTGCCAGCAGCTTAGGGGAGGGAGAGACCCAGTACTTC,CASSLGEGETQYF